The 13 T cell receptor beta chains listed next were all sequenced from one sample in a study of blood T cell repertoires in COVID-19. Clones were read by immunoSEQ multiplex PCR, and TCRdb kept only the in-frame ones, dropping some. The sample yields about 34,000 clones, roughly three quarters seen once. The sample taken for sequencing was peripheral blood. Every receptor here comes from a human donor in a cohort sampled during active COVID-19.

CDR3 sequence (DNA): TGTGCCAGCAGTCCCGAGGTTTTAATGGCCTATAATGAAAAACTGTTTTTT. Protein product: CASSPEVLMAYNEKLFF. The rearrangement joins TRBV6-6 to TRBJ1-4; D is unclear. This CDR3 contains 17 residues. Trimming removed 5 bases from V and 4 bases from J, with 20 bases in between. The germline CDR1 and CDR2 sequences are MNHNY and SVGAGI (reference sequence).

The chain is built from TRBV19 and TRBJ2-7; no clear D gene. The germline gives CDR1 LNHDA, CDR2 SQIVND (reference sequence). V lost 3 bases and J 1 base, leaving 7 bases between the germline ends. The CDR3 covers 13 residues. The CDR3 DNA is TGTGCCAGTAGTATGGGCAGTTCCTACGAGCAGTACTTC. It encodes CASSMGSSYEQYF.

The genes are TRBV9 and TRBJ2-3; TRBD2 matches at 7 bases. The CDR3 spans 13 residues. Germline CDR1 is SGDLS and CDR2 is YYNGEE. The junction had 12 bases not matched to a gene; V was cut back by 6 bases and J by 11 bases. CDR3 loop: CASKGSGGEGQYF. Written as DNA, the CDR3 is TGTGCCAGCAAGGGATCCGGCGGGGAGGGGCAGTATTTT.

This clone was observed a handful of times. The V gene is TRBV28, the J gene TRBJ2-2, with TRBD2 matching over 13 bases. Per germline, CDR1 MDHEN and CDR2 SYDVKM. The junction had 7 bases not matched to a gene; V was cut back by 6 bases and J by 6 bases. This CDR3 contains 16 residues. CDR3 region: CASRFGLAGVSGELFF. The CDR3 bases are TGTGCCAGCAGGTTTGGACTAGCGGGAGTCTCCGGGGAGCTGTTTTTT.

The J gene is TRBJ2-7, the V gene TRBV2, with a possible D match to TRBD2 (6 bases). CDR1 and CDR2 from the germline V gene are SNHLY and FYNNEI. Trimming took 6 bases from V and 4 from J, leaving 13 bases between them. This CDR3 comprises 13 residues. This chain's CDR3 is CASRAGRYYEQYF. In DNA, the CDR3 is TGTGCCAGCAGGGCCGGGAGATATTACGAGCAGTACTTC.

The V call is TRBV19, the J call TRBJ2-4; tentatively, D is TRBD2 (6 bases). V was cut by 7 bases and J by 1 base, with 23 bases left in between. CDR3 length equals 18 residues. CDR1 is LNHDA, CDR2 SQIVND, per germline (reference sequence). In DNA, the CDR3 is TGTGCCAGTAACCCCCCGCTGGGACTCCCGGGGGCCAAAAACATTCAGTACTTC. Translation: CASNPPLGLPGAKNIQYF.

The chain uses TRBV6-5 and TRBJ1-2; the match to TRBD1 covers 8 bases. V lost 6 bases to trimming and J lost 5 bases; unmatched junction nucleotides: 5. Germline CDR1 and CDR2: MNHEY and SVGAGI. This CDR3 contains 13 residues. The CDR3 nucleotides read TGTGCCAGCAGCACAGACAGGGGTTATGGCTACACCTTC. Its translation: CASSTDRGYGYTF.

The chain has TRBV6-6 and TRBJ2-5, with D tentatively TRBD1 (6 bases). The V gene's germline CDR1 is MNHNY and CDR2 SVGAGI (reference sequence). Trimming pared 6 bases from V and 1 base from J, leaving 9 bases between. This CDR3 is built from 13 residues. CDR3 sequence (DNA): TGTGCCAGCAGCAGGACAGTCCAAGAGACCCAGTACTTC. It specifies CASSRTVQETQYF.

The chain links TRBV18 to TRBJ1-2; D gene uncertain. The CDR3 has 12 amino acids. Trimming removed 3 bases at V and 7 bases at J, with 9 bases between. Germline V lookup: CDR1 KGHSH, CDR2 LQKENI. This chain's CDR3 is CASSPGRGGYTF. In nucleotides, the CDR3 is TGTGCCAGCTCACCCGGTCGTGGTGGCTACACCTTC.

DNA for the CDR3: TGTGCCAGCAGTTTTAGGGGCTCTGGGGCCAACGTCCTGACTTTC. This codes for CASSFRGSGANVLTF. The chain links TRBV28 to TRBJ2-6, with D tentatively TRBD1 (5 bases). This CDR3 has 15 amino acids. Germline CDR1 MDHEN, CDR2 SYDVKM. V was pared by 3 bases and J by 0 bases, with 6 bases between.

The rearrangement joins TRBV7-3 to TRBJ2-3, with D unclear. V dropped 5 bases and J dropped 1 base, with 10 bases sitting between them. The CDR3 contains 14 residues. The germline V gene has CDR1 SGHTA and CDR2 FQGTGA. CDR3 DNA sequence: TGTGCCAGCAGCCCACCCGGAGGCACAGATACGCAGTATTTT. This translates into CASSPPGGTDTQYF.

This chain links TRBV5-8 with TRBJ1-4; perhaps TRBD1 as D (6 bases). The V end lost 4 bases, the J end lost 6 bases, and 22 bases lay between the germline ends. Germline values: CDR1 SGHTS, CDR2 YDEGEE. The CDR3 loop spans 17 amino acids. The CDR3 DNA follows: TGTGCCAGCAGCCCGTGGGGGGGCTTATCGGTTGATGAAAAACTGTTTTTT. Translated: CASSPWGGLSVDEKLFF.

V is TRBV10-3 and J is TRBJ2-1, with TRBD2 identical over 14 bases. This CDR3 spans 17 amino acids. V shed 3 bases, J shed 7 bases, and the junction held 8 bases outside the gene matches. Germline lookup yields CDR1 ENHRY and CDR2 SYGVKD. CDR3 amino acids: CAISDSGLAGVTNEQFF. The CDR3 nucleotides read TGTGCCATCAGTGACTCGGGACTAGCGGGAGTGACAAATGAGCAGTTCTTC.